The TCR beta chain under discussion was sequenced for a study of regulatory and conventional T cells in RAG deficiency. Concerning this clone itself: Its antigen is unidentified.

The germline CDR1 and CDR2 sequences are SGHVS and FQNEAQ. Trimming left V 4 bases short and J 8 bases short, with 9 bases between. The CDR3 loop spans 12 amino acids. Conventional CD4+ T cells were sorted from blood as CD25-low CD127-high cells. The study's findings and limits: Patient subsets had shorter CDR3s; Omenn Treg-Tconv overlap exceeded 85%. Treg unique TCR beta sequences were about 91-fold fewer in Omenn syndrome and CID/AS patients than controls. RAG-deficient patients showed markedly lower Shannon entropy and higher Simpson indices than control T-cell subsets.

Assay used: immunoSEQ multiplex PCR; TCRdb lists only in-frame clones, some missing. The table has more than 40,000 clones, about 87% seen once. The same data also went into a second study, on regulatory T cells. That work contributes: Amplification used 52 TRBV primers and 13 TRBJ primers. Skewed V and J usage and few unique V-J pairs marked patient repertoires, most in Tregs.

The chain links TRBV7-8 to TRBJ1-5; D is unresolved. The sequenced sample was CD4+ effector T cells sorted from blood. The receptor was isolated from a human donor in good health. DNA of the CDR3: TGTGCCAGCAGCTCGAACTATGAGCCCCAGCATTTT. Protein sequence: CASSSNYEPQHF.